One TCR beta chain is described in this entry. Antigen: not known. From the 5' RACE reads, TCRdb called clonotypes with MiXCR, one entry per CDR3 protein. The sample has more than 450,000 distinct CDR3 sequences, over 15% seen once; the top ten hold 12%. The sample originates from a study of T-cell memory formation after mild COVID-19. On the study more broadly: TCR clusters showed largely donor specificity. The study's findings and limits: Confirmation was lacking for SARS-CoV-2 specificity of second-wave clones that peaked on day 37.

V dropped 2 bases and J dropped 2 bases, with 10 bases sitting between them. Germline CDR1 is MNHEY and CDR2 is SMNVEV (reference sequence). This CDR3 spans 16 amino acids. The clonotype comes from an adult woman who had mild COVID-19 (a few samples of this study predate the infection). Cell type and time point are not known. This chain joins TRBV27 and TRBJ2-6; weak D call: TRBD2 (5 bases). Sequenced sample: PBMCs or a T cell subset sorted from them (not recorded which). The DNA for the CDR3 is TGTGCCAGCAGTTTAGATCGGGGAACTGGGGCCAACGTCCTGACTTTC. Protein product: CASSLDRGTGANVLTF.